The 25 T cell receptor beta chains presented below share a single source sample, sequenced in a study of blood T cell repertoires in COVID-19. Produced via immunoSEQ multiplex PCR; TCRdb's table is partial and in-frame only. Of around 180,000 clones listed, roughly nine tenths were seen once; the top ten hold roughly 20%. The sequenced material came from peripheral blood. The receptors stem from a man between 65 and 85 years old with active or convalescent COVID-19.

This clone was recorded once. This chain connects TRBV3-1 (or the pseudogene TRBV3-2) to TRBJ1-3; TRBD1 matches at 7 bases. Germline assignment: CDR1 LGHDT and CDR2 YNNKEL (reference sequence). The CDR3 totals 15 residues. With V trimmed by 0 bases and J by 8 bases, 7 bases remained unmatched. The CDR3 nucleotides read TGTGCCAGCAGCCAAGATGGTGGCAGGGGGGACACCATATATTTT. Translation: CASSQDGGRGDTIYF.

The chain joins TRBV25-1 to TRBJ1-3; D perhaps matches TRBD1 (5 bases). CDR3 size: 17 residues. Germline V gives CDR1 MGHDK, CDR2 SYGVNS. Trimming cost V 0 bases and J 3 bases, with 15 bases left between them. CDR3 region: CASSEYDVGTGGNTIYF. The CDR3 DNA sequence: TGTGCCAGCAGTGAATATGATGTCGGGACTGGTGGAAACACCATATATTTT.

The chain carries TRBV28 and TRBJ1-5; TRBD1 might be the D (6 bases). Per the germline V gene, CDR1 is MDHEN and CDR2 is SYDVKM. V was clipped by 5 bases and J by 3 bases, with 14 bases between them. The CDR3 totals 15 residues. The CDR3 DNA reads as TGTGCCAGCAGTCGACCGGACAGCCTCAATCAGCCCCAGCATTTT. Its protein product is CASSRPDSLNQPQHF. Full variable domain (rest looked up from reference TRBV28 and TRBJ1-5): DVKVTQSSRYLVKRTGEKVFLECVQDMDHENMFWYRQDPGLGLRLIYFSYDVKMKEKGDIPEGYSVSREKKERFSLILESASTNQTSMYLCASSRPDSLNQPQHFGDGTRLSIL.

This chain links TRBV5-1 with TRBJ1-3, with D possibly TRBD1 on 6 matching bases. V lost 4 bases to trimming and J lost 2 bases, with 7 bases between them. The CDR3 has 13 residues. CDR1 is SGHRS, CDR2 YFSETQ, per germline. The CDR3 DNA follows: TGCGCCAGCAGCCGGGACACTGGAAACACCATATATTTT. It yields the protein CASSRDTGNTIYF.

The chain carries TRBV27 and TRBJ2-1; D gene ambiguous. Germline V lookup: CDR1 MNHEY, CDR2 SMNVEV (reference sequence). The CDR3 is 15 residues long. V was clipped by 3 bases and J by 7 bases, with 16 bases between them. CDR3 nucleotides: TGTGCCAGCAGTTTCCGGTATGAGTTGCAAAATGAGCAGTTCTTC. Its protein is CASSFRYELQNEQFF.

V usage is TRBV7-2 and J usage is TRBJ1-1; 9 nucleotides line up with TRBD1. V shed 2 bases, J shed 8 bases, and the junction held 9 bases outside the gene matches. The CDR3 totals 15 residues. Germline V CDR1 and CDR2: SGHTA, FQGNSA. The CDR3 nucleotides read TGTGCCAGCAGCTTAATCACTTTCGGGACAGGGGAAGCTTTCTTT. It encodes CASSLITFGTGEAFF.

This chain links TRBV29-1 with TRBJ1-2; tentatively, D is TRBD1 (6 bases). The CDR3 sequence is 15 residues long. Per the germline V gene, CDR1 is SQVTM and CDR2 is ANQGSEA. V lost 6 bases, J lost 4 bases, and 21 bases lay in between. In DNA form, the CDR3 reads TGCAGCGTAGACCGGACAATCCAGGGGCCCTATGGCTACACCTTC. Translation gives CSVDRTIQGPYGYTF.

This chain uses TRBV3-1 (or the pseudogene TRBV3-2) with TRBJ2-7; no firm D call. Germline CDR1 and CDR2: LGHDT and YNNKEL (reference sequence). V was clipped by 3 bases and J by 3 bases, with 9 bases between them. The CDR3 loop spans 13 amino acids. CDR3 residues: CASSHPTGYEQYF. The CDR3 DNA reads as TGTGCCAGCAGCCACCCGACTGGCTACGAGCAGTACTTC.

This chain uses TRBV30 with TRBJ1-6; D might be TRBD1 (5 bases). From germline, CDR1 is GTSNPN and CDR2 SVGIG (reference sequence). The CDR3 runs 13 residues. Trimming pared 4 bases from V and 8 bases from J, leaving 12 bases between. CDR3 residues: CAWTPPGYSPLHF. The CDR3 DNA reads as TGTGCCTGGACCCCCCCAGGGTATTCACCCCTCCACTTT.

The chain recombines TRBV2 with TRBJ1-4, with 8 bases matching TRBD1. Germline assignment: CDR1 SNHLY and CDR2 FYNNEI. The CDR3 covers 13 residues. J gave up 7 bases and V 9 bases, and 7 bases lay outside the gene matches. CDR3 amino acids: CASTGQGGEKLFF. The CDR3 DNA sequence: TGTGCCAGTACCGGACAGGGTGGTGAAAAACTGTTTTTT.

The CDR3 is CASSPGGGVMNTEAFF. For the CDR3, the DNA is TGTGCCAGCAGCCCGGGCGGGGGCGTTATGAACACTGAAGCTTTCTTT. V usage is TRBV11-3 and J usage is TRBJ1-1, with D tentatively TRBD1 (6 bases). Deletions cut 5 bases from V and 0 bases from J, with 16 bases between. The CDR3 runs to 16 residues. Germline CDR1 and CDR2: SGHNT and YENEEA.

This sequence joins TRBV4-3 and TRBJ2-3; TRBD2 matches at 16 bases. Germline-derived CDR1 and CDR2 are LGHNA and YSLEER. The V gene end was trimmed by 0 bases and the J gene end by 0 bases; junction bases not matched to a gene: 6. This CDR3 region has 20 residues. The CDR3, as DNA: TGCGCCAGCAGCCAAGAGGGACTAGCGGGGGGGATATTTAGCACAGATACGCAGTATTTT. The encoded protein is CASSQEGLAGGIFSTDTQYF.

V usage is TRBV9 and J usage is TRBJ1-5; D is undetermined. CDR3 length: 13 residues. Germline values: CDR1 SGDLS, CDR2 YYNGEE. Trimming removed 3 bases at V and 1 base at J, with 5 bases between. DNA for the CDR3: TGTGCCAGCAGCGCCTCCAGCAATCAGCCCCAGCATTTT. It yields the protein CASSASSNQPQHF.

The J gene is TRBJ2-6, the V gene TRBV6-5; D remains ambiguous. V dropped 6 bases and J dropped 0 bases, with 6 bases sitting between them. Germline V lookup: CDR1 MNHEY, CDR2 SVGAGI. The CDR3 sequence is 14 residues long. CDR3 in amino acids: CASSPRSGANVLTF. The CDR3, as DNA: TGTGCCAGCAGCCCCCGCTCTGGGGCCAACGTCCTGACTTTC.

The chain has TRBV18 and TRBJ1-4; D ambiguous. V was clipped by 5 bases and J by 6 bases, with 13 bases between them. Germline CDR1 reads KGHSH; CDR2 reads LQKENI. CDR3 length: 14 residues. CDR3 region: CASSTDFTDEKLFF. The CDR3 coding sequence is TGTGCCAGCTCAACGGACTTCACGGATGAAAAACTGTTTTTT. Variable domain in full (rest from reference TRBV18 and TRBJ1-4): NAGVMQNPRHLVRRRGQEARLRCSPMKGHSHVYWYRQLPEEGLKFMVYLQKENIIDESGMPKERFSAEFPKEGPSILRIQQVVRGDSAAYFCASSTDFTDEKLFFGSGTQLSVL.

V usage is TRBV30 and J usage is TRBJ2-1; the D is unclear. The CDR3 spans 10 residues. The ends were cut back, 2 bases at V and 7 bases at J, with 3 bases in the middle. Germline lookup yields CDR1 GTSNPN and CDR2 SVGIG (reference sequence). CDR3 loop: CAWSPNEQFF. Written as DNA, the CDR3 is TGTGCCTGGAGTCCTAATGAGCAGTTCTTC.

V is TRBV6-5 and J is TRBJ1-1; a weak D match, TRBD1 (6 bases). V lost 2 bases, J lost 4 bases, and 11 bases lay in between. Germline V gives CDR1 MNHEY, CDR2 SVGAGI. The CDR3 contains 14 residues. CDR3 residues: CASSYNREFTEAFF. The CDR3 DNA sequence: TGTGCCAGCAGTTACAACAGGGAATTCACTGAAGCTTTCTTT.

This clone was observed once. J is TRBJ2-7 and V is TRBV5-6; 10 nucleotides match TRBD2. Germline V gene sequence: CDR1 SGHDT, CDR2 YYEEEE. The CDR3 sequence is 14 residues long. J lost 7 bases, V lost 2 bases, and 6 bases had no gene match. CDR3 coding DNA: TGTGCCAGCAGCTTCGGGCTAGCGGGGGAAGAGCAGTACTTC. Amino acid sequence: CASSFGLAGEEQYF.

The J gene is TRBJ2-2, the V gene TRBV9; TRBD1 matches 7 bases. This CDR3 has 15 residues. CDR1 is SGDLS and CDR2 is YYNGEE in the germline V gene. Trimming took 4 bases from V and 1 from J; bases not matched to a gene: 4. CDR3 bases: TGTGCCAGCAGCAAACGGACAGGGAACACCGGGGAGCTGTTTTTT. Protein sequence: CASSKRTGNTGELFF.

This clone was picked up one time. The chain carries TRBV5-1 and TRBJ2-1, with a tentative D call TRBD2 (5 bases). The CDR3 extends over 14 amino acids. The germline V gene encodes CDR1 SGHRS and CDR2 YFSETQ. The ends were cut back, 5 bases at V and 0 bases at J, with 9 bases in the middle. In DNA form, the CDR3 reads TGCGCCAGCAGGGACTCGAGCTCCTACAATGAGCAGTTCTTC. Protein: CASRDSSSYNEQFF.

The V call is TRBV7-2, the J call TRBJ1-2; possibly TRBD1 for D (5 bases). The CDR3 length is 13 residues. V was clipped by 5 bases and J by 4 bases, with 11 bases between them. The germline gives CDR1 SGHTA, CDR2 FQGNSA. The CDR3 DNA reads TGTGCCAGCAGCGCCGGGGGGTTCTATGGCTACACCTTC. Translation gives CASSAGGFYGYTF.

The chain couples TRBV6-5 to TRBJ1-4; TRBD1 is a possible D gene (6 bases). Germline V lookup: CDR1 MNHEY, CDR2 SVGAGI. This CDR3 spans 15 amino acids. Between the trimmed V and J ends, which lost 7 bases and 8 bases, there was a span of 20 bases. CDR3 DNA sequence: TGTGCCAGCAAGCTCCGGGACACGTGGGGGGAAAAACTGTTTTTT. Translation gives CASKLRDTWGEKLFF.

The rearrangement links TRBV6-5 to TRBJ1-3, with D tentatively TRBD1 (5 bases). Germline V lookup: CDR1 MNHEY, CDR2 SVGAGI. CDR3 length: 15 amino acids. With 4 bases removed from V and 2 bases from J, the gap between germline ends came to 12 bases. The CDR3 loop is CASSSRDLAGNTIYF. In DNA, the CDR3 is TGTGCCAGCAGTTCCAGGGATCTTGCTGGAAACACCATATATTTT.

This clone was seen only a few times. This chain links TRBV19 with TRBJ1-5; 10 bases fit TRBD1. The trim removed 5 bases at V and 0 bases at J, leaving 7 bases unmatched. The length of the CDR3 is 17 residues. Per the germline V gene, CDR1 is LNHDA and CDR2 is SQIVND (reference sequence). The CDR3, as DNA: TGTGCCAGTAGTCGAACCGGGACAGGGGTTAGCAATCAGCCCCAGCATTTT. Translation: CASSRTGTGVSNQPQHF.

The J gene is TRBJ1-5, the V gene TRBV7-2; D is unresolved. V gave up 5 bases and J gave up 2 bases, with 10 bases separating them. Germline assignment: CDR1 SGHTA and CDR2 FQGNSA. This CDR3 spans 14 amino acids. The CDR3: CASSASLRNQPQHF. The CDR3 coding sequence is TGTGCCAGCAGCGCAAGCCTACGCAATCAGCCCCAGCATTTT.